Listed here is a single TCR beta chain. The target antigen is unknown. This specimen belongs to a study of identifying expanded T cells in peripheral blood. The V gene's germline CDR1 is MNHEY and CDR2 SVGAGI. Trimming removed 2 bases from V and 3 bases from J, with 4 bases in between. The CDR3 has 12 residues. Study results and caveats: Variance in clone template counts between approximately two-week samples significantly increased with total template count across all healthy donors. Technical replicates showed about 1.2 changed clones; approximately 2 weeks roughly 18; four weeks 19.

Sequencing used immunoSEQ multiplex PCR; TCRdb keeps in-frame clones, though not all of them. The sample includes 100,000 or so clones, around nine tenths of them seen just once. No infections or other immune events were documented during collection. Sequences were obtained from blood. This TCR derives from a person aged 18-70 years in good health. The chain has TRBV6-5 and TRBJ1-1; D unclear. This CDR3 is CASSYEYTEAFF. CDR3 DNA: TGTGCCAGCAGTTACGAGTACACTGAAGCTTTCTTT.